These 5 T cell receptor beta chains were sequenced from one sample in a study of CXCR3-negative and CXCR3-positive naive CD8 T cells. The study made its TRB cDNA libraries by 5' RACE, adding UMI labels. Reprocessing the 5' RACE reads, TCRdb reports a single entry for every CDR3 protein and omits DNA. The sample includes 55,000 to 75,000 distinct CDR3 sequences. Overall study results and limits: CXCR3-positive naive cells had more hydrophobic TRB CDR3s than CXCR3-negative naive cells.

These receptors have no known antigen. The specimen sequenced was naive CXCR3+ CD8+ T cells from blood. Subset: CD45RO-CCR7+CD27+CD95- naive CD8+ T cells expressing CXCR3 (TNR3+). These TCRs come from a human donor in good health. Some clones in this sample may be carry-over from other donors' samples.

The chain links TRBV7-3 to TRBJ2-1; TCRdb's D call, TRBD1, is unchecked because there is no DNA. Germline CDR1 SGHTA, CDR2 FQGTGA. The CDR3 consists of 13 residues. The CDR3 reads CASSFPGGNEQFF. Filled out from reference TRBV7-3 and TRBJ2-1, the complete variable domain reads GAGVSQTPSNKVTEKGKYVELRCDPISGHTALYWYRQSLGQGPEFLIYFQGTGAADDSGLPNDRFFAVRPEGSVSTLKIQRTERGDSAVYLCASSFPGGNEQFFGPGTRLTVL.

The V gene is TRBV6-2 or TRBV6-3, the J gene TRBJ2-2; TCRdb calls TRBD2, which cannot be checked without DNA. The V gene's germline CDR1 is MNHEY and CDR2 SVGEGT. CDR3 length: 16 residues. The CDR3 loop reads CASRPTSGGDTGELFF.

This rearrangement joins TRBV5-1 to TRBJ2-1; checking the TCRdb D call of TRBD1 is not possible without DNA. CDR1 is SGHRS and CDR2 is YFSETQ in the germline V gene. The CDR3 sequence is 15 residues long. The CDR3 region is CASSWTGGVKNEQFF.

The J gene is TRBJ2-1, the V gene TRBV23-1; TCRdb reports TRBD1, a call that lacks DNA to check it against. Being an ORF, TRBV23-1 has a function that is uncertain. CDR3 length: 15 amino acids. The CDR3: CASSLGDTPYNEQFF.

The CDR3 is CASSSSIRDWNYNEQFF. The V call is TRBV12-3 or TRBV12-4, the J call TRBJ2-1; TCRdb's assignment of TRBD2 cannot be checked, as there is no DNA. The CDR3 spans 17 residues.